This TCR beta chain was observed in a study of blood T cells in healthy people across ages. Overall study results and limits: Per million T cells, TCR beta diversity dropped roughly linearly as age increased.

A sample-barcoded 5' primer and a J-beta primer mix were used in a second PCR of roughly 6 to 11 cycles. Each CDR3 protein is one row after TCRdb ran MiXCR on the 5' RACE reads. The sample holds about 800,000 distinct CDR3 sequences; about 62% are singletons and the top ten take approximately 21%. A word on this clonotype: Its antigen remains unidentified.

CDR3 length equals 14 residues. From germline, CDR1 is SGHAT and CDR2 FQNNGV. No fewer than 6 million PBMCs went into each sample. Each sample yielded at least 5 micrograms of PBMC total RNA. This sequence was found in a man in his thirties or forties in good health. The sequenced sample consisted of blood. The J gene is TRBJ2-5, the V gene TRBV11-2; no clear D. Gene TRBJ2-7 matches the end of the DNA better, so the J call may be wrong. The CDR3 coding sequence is TGTGCCAGCAGCTTCGGGCCCGCCGGTTACGAGCAGTACTTC. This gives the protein CASSFGPAGYEQYF.